This entry describes one T cell receptor beta chain. In the original workflow: Amplification of reference gene primers provided the estimated nucleated cell counts. Profiling relied on immunoSEQ multiplex PCR, and the TCRdb table lists in-frame clones only, not all of them. V and J calls and clone size are those listed in that table; D and trimming were worked out from the DNA. The sample lists roughly 200,000 clones, 75% to 85% occurring once. The germline V gene encodes CDR1 MNHEY and CDR2 SMNVEV (reference sequence). This CDR3 has 12 residues. Trimming took 3 bases from V and 4 from J, leaving 4 bases between them. This entry comes from a study of blood T cell repertoires in COVID-19. Study at large: Collection of acute and convalescent COVID-19 samples took place in the United States, Italy and Spain. T cells, B-cell-depleted T cells, or PBMCs supplied cDNA or gDNA.

Individuals aged about 18 to 100 years were recruited from roughly 22 US areas. The sample comprised PBMCs or T cells enriched from blood (not recorded which). The sequence derives from a middle-aged man who had recovered from COVID-19. This sequence joins TRBV27 and TRBJ1-5; D is undetermined. The DNA for the CDR3 is TGTGCCAGCAGTTTCCATAATCAGCCCCAGCATTTT. Its translation: CASSFHNQPQHF.